This T cell receptor (beta chain) came from a study of T cell responses to AZD1222 COVID-19 vaccine. Whole-study findings and limits: Repertoire collection took place solely once the T cell response had peaked. Baseline testing showed seropositivity in only five to seven AZD1222 recipients.

This CDR3 is 14 amino acids long. Germline assignment: CDR1 ENHRY and CDR2 SYGVKD. Trimming removed 9 bases from V and 5 bases from J; junction bases left unmatched: 7. Produced via immunoSEQ multiplex PCR; TCRdb's table is partial and in-frame only. The sample consists of 100,000 to 150,000 clones, 80% to 95% of them appearing once. About this clone: Its antigen is still unknown.

The chain links TRBV10-3 to TRBJ2-1; TRBD2 matches 10 bases. This specimen was peripheral blood, taken on day 0 of MenACWY control vaccination. The receptor comes from an adult in good health. The CDR3 reads CAIAGGPMDNEQFF. The CDR3 DNA follows: TGTGCCATAGCGGGAGGGCCTATGGACAATGAGCAGTTCTTC.